These 27 T cell receptor beta chains originate from one sample sequenced in a study of metastatic and nonmetastatic thyroid tumors. All patients were treatment-naive before thyroid surgery. With MiXCR, TCRdb called clones anew from the PCR reads. The data contain approximately 26,000 clones, around 13% of them singletons. Sequencing used blood. All receptors come from a female donor with papillary thyroid cancer or a benign thyroid nodule (not recorded which). Some clones in this sample may be carry-over from other donors' samples.

This clone was seen repeatedly, ten times or more. The chain recombines TRBV30 with TRBJ2-5, with 10 bases identical to TRBD2. The CDR3 has 12 residues. V was clipped by 5 bases and J by 5 bases; unmatched bases: 2. Germline values: CDR1 GTSNPN, CDR2 SVGIG (reference sequence). The CDR3 loop is CAWGTSAETQYF. The CDR3 DNA follows: TGTGCCTGGGGGACTAGCGCTGAGACCCAGTACTTC.

This clone showed up many times. V gene TRBV12-3 or TRBV12-4 combines with J gene TRBJ2-7, with 7 bases that match TRBD1. The CDR3 has 15 residues. Losses at the gene ends were 0 bases for V and 2 bases for J; bases not matched to a gene: 4. CDR3 amino acids: CASSLADRVPYEQYF. Written as DNA, the CDR3 is TGTGCCAGCAGTTTAGCTGACAGGGTCCCCTACGAGCAGTACTTC.

About this clone itself: Given a much more abundant clone one base away, this may be a read error. The chain has TRBV5-1 and TRBJ2-7; D is possibly TRBD2 (6 bases). This CDR3 comprises 15 residues. In germline, CDR1 is SGHRS, CDR2 YFSETQ. V lost 0 bases to trimming and J lost 4 bases, with 14 bases between them. CDR3 sequence: CASSLEASVGYEQYF. The CDR3 nucleotides read TGCGCCAGCAGCTTGGAGGCTAGCGTGGGTTACGAGCAGTACTTC.

In this sample, this clone turned up many times. The V gene is TRBV4-1, the J gene TRBJ2-7, with D possibly matching TRBD1 (5 bases). Trimming left V 4 bases short and J 0 bases short, with 10 bases between. The CDR3 extends over 14 amino acids. Germline CDR1 MGHRA, CDR2 YSYEKL. The CDR3 DNA reads as TGCGCCAGCAGCCTCACCGACAGCTCCTACGAGCAGTACTTC. This gives the protein CASSLTDSSYEQYF.

This clone was counted at least ten times. The chain couples TRBV2 to TRBJ2-6, with no clear D. There are 15 residues in the CDR3. V lost 1 base and J lost 0, with 4 bases in between. Germline CDR1 is SNHLY and CDR2 is FYNNEI. The CDR3 DNA sequence: TGTGCCAGCAGTGAAGAAACCTCTGGGGCCAACGTCCTGACTTTC. Encoded protein: CASSEETSGANVLTF.

Worth noting for this clone: A single base separates this from a much larger clone, so it may be a read error. The gene calls are TRBV3-1 and TRBJ1-4; D gene ambiguous. CDR3 length: 14 residues. V was cut by 3 bases and J by 4 bases, with 9 bases left in between. Germline V gene data show CDR1 as LGHDT and CDR2 as YNNKEL (reference sequence). The CDR3 DNA reads as TGTGCCAGCAGCCACTGGGCTCATAATGAAAAACTGTTTTTT. This gives the protein CASSHWAHNEKLFF.

The genes are TRBV6-1 and TRBJ1-2; D remains ambiguous. Deletions cut 8 bases from V and 7 bases from J, with 23 bases between. The CDR3 is 15 residues long. Germline lookup yields CDR1 MNHNS and CDR2 SASEGT. CDR3 bases: TGTGCCAGCGGTCTTGAGGGTTCCACTCCTTCTGGCTACACCTTC. The encoded protein is CASGLEGSTPSGYTF.

This clone was picked up many times. The rearrangement links TRBV30 to TRBJ2-1; 9 bases are shared with TRBD2. V was pared by 0 bases and J by 14 bases, with 8 bases of the junction left unmatched. The CDR3 extends over 13 amino acids. Germline V gene lookup returns CDR1 GTSNPN and CDR2 SVGIG (reference sequence). The CDR3, as DNA: TGTGCCTGGAGTGTTGGCCGACTAGCGGACGAGTTCTTC. Its protein product is CAWSVGRLADEFF.

This sequence joins TRBV30 and TRBJ1-1, with D perhaps matching TRBD1 (5 bases). The CDR3 covers 13 residues. The V gene's germline CDR1 is GTSNPN and CDR2 SVGIG (reference sequence). V was pared by 0 bases and J by 4 bases, with 9 bases between. In nucleotides, the CDR3 is TGTGCCTGGAGTGTGGAGGGGCTCACTGAAGCTTTCTTT. This gives the protein CAWSVEGLTEAFF.

By share, this clone ranks as medium-sized. The rearrangement links TRBV20-1 to TRBJ1-2; no clear D gene. Germline CDR1 and CDR2: DFQATT and SNEGSKA (reference sequence). Trimming took off 6 bases at V and 2 bases at J, with 16 bases between the two ends. This CDR3 region has 14 residues. DNA of the CDR3: TGCAGTGCCCTGAGACCGTACGGGAACTATGGCTACACCTTC. Translating it yields CSALRPYGNYGYTF.

In its sample, this clone was seen many times. A clone one base away is much larger, so this may be a read error. The V call is TRBV28, the J call TRBJ1-5; D gene ambiguous. The germline V and J ends were trimmed by 6 bases and 7 bases, with 19 bases remaining between them. Germline V gene lookup returns CDR1 MDHEN and CDR2 SYDVKM. The CDR3 runs 15 residues. DNA of the CDR3: TGTGCCAGCAGACAACCCCTATTAGGGAGCCAGCCCCAGCATTTT. Protein: CASRQPLLGSQPQHF.

This clone came up many times. The gene calls are TRBV6-5 and TRBJ1-2, with D possibly TRBD1 on 5 matching bases. The CDR3 is 15 residues long. Per the germline V gene, CDR1 is MNHEY and CDR2 is SVGAGI. V gave up 0 bases and J gave up 6 bases, with 14 bases separating them. The CDR3 region has the DNA TGTGCCAGCAGTTACTCTTCGGGGGGGTACGATGGCTACACCTTC. As protein: CASSYSSGGYDGYTF.

This clone was seen a handful of times. Possible read error: a much larger clone is one base away. The rearrangement joins TRBV19 to TRBJ2-5; the D is unclear. Germline-derived CDR1 and CDR2 are LNHDA and SQIVND (reference sequence). This CDR3 is built from 11 residues. CDR3 protein: CASSVQGTQYF. CDR3 nucleotides: TGTGCCAGTAGCGTGCAAGGGACCCAGTACTTC.

The table lists this clone with many counts. This chain's CDR3 is CASSNGTGLETQYF. As DNA, the CDR3 is TGTGCCAGCAGTAACGGGACAGGGCTGGAGACCCAGTACTTC. The chain has TRBV2 and TRBJ2-5, with TRBD1 matching 9 bases. CDR3 length: 14 residues. After removal of 5 bases from V and 5 bases from J, the junction contained 6 bases not matched to a gene. Germline CDR1 SNHLY, CDR2 FYNNEI.

Remarks on this clone: One end of the junction is discordant with germline, which a read error may explain. The CDR3 DNA follows: TGTGCCAGCAGGCCGACAGGGACTTTCCACGATCAGTACTTC. This gives the protein CASRPTGTFHDQYF. The chain carries TRBV27 and TRBJ2-7; TRBD1 might be the D (7 bases). Per the germline V gene, CDR1 is MNHEY and CDR2 is SMNVEV (reference sequence). The CDR3 contains 14 residues.

Ten or more counts support this clone. The gene calls are TRBV30 and TRBJ2-2; D uncertain. The CDR3 extends over 11 amino acids. Per germline, CDR1 GTSNPN and CDR2 SVGIG (reference sequence). V gave up 1 base and J gave up 7 bases, with 4 bases separating them. The DNA of the CDR3 is TGTGCCTGGAGTGACCACGGGGAGCTGTTTTTT. Its protein product is CAWSDHGELFF.

There are many counts of this clone. The rearrangement joins TRBV5-6 to TRBJ1-2; 8 nucleotides agree with TRBD1. Germline V gene data show CDR1 as SGHDT and CDR2 as YYEEEE. The CDR3 sequence is 15 residues long. V was pared by 2 bases and J by 5 bases, with 8 bases of the junction left unmatched. CDR3 amino acids: CASSFPGQVVYGYTF. The CDR3 bases are TGTGCCAGCAGCTTTCCGGGACAGGTAGTTTATGGCTACACCTTC.

This clone was seen at least ten times. The rearrangement links TRBV27 to TRBJ2-1; 7 bases line up with TRBD2. Trimming cost V 0 bases and J 12 bases; bases outside gene matches: 5. The length of the CDR3 is 13 residues. Per the germline V gene, CDR1 is MNHEY and CDR2 is SMNVEV (reference sequence). CDR3 residues: CASSLSMGGGQFF. Here the CDR3 DNA reads TGTGCCAGCAGTTTATCGATGGGGGGGGGGCAGTTCTTC.

This clone has ten or more counts. This CDR3 reads CASRSGGGVETQYF. In DNA, the CDR3 is TGTGCTAGTCGAAGTGGGGGGGGGGTAGAGACCCAGTACTTC. This chain joins TRBV2 and TRBJ2-5; 7 bases map to TRBD2. From germline, CDR1 is SNHLY and CDR2 FYNNEI. The CDR3 extends over 14 amino acids.

This clone was counted at least ten times. CDR3 sequence: CAWSVFFTEAFF. Here the CDR3 DNA reads TGTGCCTGGAGTGTATTCTTTACTGAAGCTTTCTTT. The chain recombines TRBV30 with TRBJ1-1, with D uncertain. The CDR3 sequence is 12 residues long. The V end lost 0 bases, the J end lost 5 bases, and 7 bases lay between the germline ends. Germline CDR1 reads GTSNPN; CDR2 reads SVGIG (reference sequence).

This clone was detected ten times or more. With a much larger clone just one base away, this may be a read error. This sequence joins TRBV30 and TRBJ2-1; the D gene is possibly TRBD2 (5 bases). The CDR3 runs 14 residues. Germline V gene lookup returns CDR1 GTSNPN and CDR2 SVGIG (reference sequence). The CDR3 bases are TGTGCCCAGAGGACTCGAAGCTCCTACAATGGGCAGTTCTTC. Encoded protein: CAQRTRSSYNGQFF.

This clone occurred many times. The final CDR3 position lacks the conserved phenylalanine or tryptophan, pointing to a likely read error. It is unclear where the CDR3 begins or ends on the DNA, so no DNA is shown, and the CDR3 is as TCRdb lists it. J is TRBJ2-1 and V is TRBV5-1. Both ends counted, the CDR3 spans 8 residues. Germline V gene data show CDR1 as SGHRS and CDR2 as YFSETQ. The chain's CDR3 is CASSADFI.

This clone was counted ten times or more. V is TRBV28 and J is TRBJ1-4, with a weak D call TRBD1 (5 bases). In germline, CDR1 is MDHEN, CDR2 SYDVKM. The V and J ends lost 3 bases and 10 bases respectively, with 9 bases between them. The CDR3 runs to 12 residues. The CDR3 here is CASSFQGVKLFF. The CDR3 region has the DNA TGTGCCAGCAGTTTTCAGGGAGTAAAACTGTTTTTT.

This clone was observed many times. This chain joins TRBV6-1 and TRBJ2-3; 10 bases are a match to TRBD2. This CDR3 is built from 15 residues. J gave up 4 bases and V 7 bases, and 8 bases lay outside the gene matches. CDR1 and CDR2 from the germline V gene are MNHNS and SASEGT. The CDR3 DNA is TGTGCCAGCAATTCCCTAGCGGGAGAGTCAGATACGCAGTATTTT. It yields the protein CASNSLAGESDTQYF.

This clone was seen ten or more times. In the same sample, other DNA sequences code for this CDR3. The V and J genes are TRBV19 and TRBJ2-2, with D perhaps TRBD2 (6 bases). Looked up from germline, CDR1 is LNHDA and CDR2 is SQIVND (reference sequence). This CDR3 region has 13 residues. Between the trimmed V and J ends, which lost 7 bases and 5 bases, there was a span of 11 bases. The CDR3 reads CASTHRGTGELFF. DNA for the CDR3: TGTGCCAGTACACATCGGGGGACCGGGGAGCTGTTTTTT.

This clone was seen repeatedly, ten times or more. J is TRBJ2-2 and V is TRBV10-3, with 12 bases matching TRBD1. Germline assignment: CDR1 ENHRY and CDR2 SYGVKD. The CDR3 contains 15 residues. After removal of 5 bases from V and 6 bases from J, the junction contained 4 bases not matched to a gene. For the CDR3, the DNA is TGTGCCATCAGTTCGGGACAGGGGGCGCCCGGGGAGCTGTTTTTT. Translation gives CAISSGQGAPGELFF.

This clone was recorded many times. The chain has TRBV7-8 and TRBJ1-5, with unresolved D. CDR3 length: 15 residues. Germline values: CDR1 SGHVS, CDR2 FQNEAQ. V lost 5 bases to trimming and J lost 3 bases, with 14 bases between them. CDR3 sequence reads: CASSPSPGPNQPQHF. CDR3 DNA: TGTGCCAGCAGCCCCTCTCCGGGTCCCAATCAGCCCCAGCATTTT.